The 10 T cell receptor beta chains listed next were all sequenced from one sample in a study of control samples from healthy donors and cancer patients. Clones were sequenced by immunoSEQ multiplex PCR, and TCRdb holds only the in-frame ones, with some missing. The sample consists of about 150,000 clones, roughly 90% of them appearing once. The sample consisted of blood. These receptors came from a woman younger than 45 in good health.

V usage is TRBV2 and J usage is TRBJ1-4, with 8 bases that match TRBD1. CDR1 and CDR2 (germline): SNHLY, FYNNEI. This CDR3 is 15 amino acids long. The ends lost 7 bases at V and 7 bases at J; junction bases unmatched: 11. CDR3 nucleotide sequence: TGTGCCAGCATCCTCTCAGGGGGCGCGGGTGAAAAACTGTTTTTT. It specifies CASILSGGAGEKLFF.

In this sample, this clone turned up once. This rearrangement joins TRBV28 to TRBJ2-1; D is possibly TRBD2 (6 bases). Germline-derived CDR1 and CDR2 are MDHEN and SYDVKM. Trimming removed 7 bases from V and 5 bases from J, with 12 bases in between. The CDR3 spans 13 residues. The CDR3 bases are TGTGCCAGCATCGGCGGGATGCACAATGAGCAGTTCTTC. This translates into CASIGGMHNEQFF.

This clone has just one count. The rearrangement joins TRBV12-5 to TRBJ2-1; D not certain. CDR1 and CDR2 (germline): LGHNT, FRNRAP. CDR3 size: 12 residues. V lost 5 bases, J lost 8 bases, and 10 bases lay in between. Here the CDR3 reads CASGLQVDEQFF. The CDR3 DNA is TGTGCTAGTGGTCTTCAGGTCGATGAGCAGTTCTTC.

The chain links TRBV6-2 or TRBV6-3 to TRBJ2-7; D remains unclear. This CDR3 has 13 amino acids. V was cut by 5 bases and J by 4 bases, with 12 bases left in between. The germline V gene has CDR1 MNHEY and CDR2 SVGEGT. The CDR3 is CASSPYLRYEQYF. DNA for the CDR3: TGTGCCAGCAGTCCCTACCTAAGGTACGAGCAGTACTTC.

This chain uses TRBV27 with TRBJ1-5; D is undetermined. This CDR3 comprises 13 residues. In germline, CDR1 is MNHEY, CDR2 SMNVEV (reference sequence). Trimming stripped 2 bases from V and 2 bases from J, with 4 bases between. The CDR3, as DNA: TGTGCCAGCAGTTTAAGTGGCAATCAGCCCCAGCATTTT. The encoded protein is CASSLSGNQPQHF.

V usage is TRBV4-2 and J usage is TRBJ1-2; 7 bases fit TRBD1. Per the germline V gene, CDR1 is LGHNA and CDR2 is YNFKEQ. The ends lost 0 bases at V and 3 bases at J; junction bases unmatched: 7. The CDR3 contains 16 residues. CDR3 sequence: CASSQEPRQGDYGYTF. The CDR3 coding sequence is TGTGCCAGCAGCCAAGAGCCCCGACAGGGAGACTATGGCTACACCTTC.

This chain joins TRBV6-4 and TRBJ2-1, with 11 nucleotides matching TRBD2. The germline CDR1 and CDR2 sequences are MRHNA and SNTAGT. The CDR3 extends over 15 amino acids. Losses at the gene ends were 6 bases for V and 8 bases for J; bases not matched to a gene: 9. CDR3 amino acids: CASSGTSGEGYEQFF. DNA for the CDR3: TGTGCCAGCAGCGGGACTAGCGGCGAGGGCTATGAGCAGTTCTTC.

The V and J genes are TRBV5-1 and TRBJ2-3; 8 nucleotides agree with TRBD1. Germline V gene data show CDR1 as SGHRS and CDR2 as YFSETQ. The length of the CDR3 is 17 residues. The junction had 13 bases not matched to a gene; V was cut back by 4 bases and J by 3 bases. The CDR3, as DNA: TGCGCCAGCAGCCTATCGACCGGGACAGGAGGAACAGATACGCAGTATTTT. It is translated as CASSLSTGTGGTDTQYF. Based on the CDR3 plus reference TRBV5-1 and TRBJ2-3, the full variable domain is KAGVTQTPRYLIKTRGQQVTLSCSPISGHRSVSWYQQTPGQGLQFLFEYFSETQRNKGNFPGRFSGRQFSNSRSEMNVSTLELGDSALYLCASSLSTGTGGTDTQYFGPGTRLTVL.

The CDR3 sequence is CASSLRAEGGGNEQFF. CDR3 sequence (DNA): TGCGCCAGCAGCTTGCGGGCGGAGGGCGGGGGAAATGAGCAGTTCTTC. The chain joins TRBV5-1 to TRBJ2-1, with 7 nucleotides matching TRBD2. Germline V gene sequence: CDR1 SGHRS, CDR2 YFSETQ. This CDR3 contains 16 residues. V trimming: 1 base; J trimming: 7 bases; junction bases outside the gene matches: 11.

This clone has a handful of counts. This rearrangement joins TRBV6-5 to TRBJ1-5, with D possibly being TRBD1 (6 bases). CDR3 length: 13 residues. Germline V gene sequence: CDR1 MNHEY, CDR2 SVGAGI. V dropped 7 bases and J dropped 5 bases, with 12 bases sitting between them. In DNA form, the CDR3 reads TGTGCCAGCAATCCAGGGGCCTATCAGCCCCAGCATTTT. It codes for CASNPGAYQPQHF.